The present entry profiles one T cell receptor (beta chain) with its context. Its matching antigen is unknown. This record belongs to a study of spatial heterogeneity in lung cancer. Background on the study: Strong correlation was found between tumor-region TCR transcript counts and a T cell module score from matched bulk RNA-seq.

V was pared by 0 bases and J by 6 bases, with 12 bases between. This CDR3 is 13 amino acids long. CDR1 is DFQATT, CDR2 SNEGSKA, per germline (reference sequence). Time point reported: sample taken at primary tumor resection. The donor population consisted of some 67 patients with untreated, early-stage non-small cell lung cancer. TCRdb ran MiXCR on the 5' RACE reads and lists one entry per CDR3 protein. The sample lists some 13,000 distinct CDR3 sequences, 3.5% to 4.5% occurring once. Study findings and constraints: Coverage was estimated at roughly 7% of tumor T cells for alpha chains and roughly 13% for beta chains. In tumors, expanded intratumoral alpha and beta TCR counts tracked mutation counts. Counts for ubiquitous and regional expanded TCRs went along with ubiquitous and regional nonsynonymous mutations, respectively.

The material sequenced was lung tumor tissue, taken at surgery. The V call is TRBV20-1, the J call TRBJ2-7, with D perhaps TRBD2 (6 bases). The sequence was collected from a male donor with early-stage non-small cell lung cancer. This CDR3 is CSARDGRGAEQYF. CDR3 bases: TGCAGTGCTAGAGACGGGAGAGGTGCCGAGCAGTACTTC.